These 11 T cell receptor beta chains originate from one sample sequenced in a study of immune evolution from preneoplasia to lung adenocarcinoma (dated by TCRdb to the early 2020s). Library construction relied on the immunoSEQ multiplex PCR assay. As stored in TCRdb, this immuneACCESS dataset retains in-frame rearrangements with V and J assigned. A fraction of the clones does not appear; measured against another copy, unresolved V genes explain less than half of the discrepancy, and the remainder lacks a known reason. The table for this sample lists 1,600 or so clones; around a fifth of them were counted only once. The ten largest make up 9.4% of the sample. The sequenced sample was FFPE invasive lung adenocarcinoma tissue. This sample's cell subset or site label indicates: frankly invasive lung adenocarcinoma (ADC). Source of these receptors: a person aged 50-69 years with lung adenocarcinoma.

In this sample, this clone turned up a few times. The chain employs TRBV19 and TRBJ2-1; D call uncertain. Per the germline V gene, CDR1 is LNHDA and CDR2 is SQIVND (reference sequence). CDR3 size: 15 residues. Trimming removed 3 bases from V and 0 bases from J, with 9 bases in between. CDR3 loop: CASSIDSGSYNEQFF. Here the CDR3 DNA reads TGTGCCAGTAGTATTGACTCGGGCTCCTACAATGAGCAGTTCTTC.

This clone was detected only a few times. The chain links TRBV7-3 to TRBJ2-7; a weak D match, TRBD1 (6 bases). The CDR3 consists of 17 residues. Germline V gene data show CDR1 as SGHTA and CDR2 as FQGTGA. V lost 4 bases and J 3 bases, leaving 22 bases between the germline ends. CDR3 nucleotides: TGTGCCAGCAGCTCCCGACAGGTAGGTAAGCAGCTCTACGAGCAGTACTTC. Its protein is CASSSRQVGKQLYEQYF.

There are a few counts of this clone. Here the CDR3 DNA reads TGTGCCAGCAGCGGCACAGGCACTGAAGCTTTCTTT. It yields the protein CASSGTGTEAFF. The chain has TRBV5-6 and TRBJ1-1; D might be TRBD1 (5 bases). Germline assignment: CDR1 SGHDT and CDR2 YYEEEE. The CDR3 is 12 residues long. The germline V and J ends were trimmed by 4 bases and 4 bases, with 8 bases remaining between them.

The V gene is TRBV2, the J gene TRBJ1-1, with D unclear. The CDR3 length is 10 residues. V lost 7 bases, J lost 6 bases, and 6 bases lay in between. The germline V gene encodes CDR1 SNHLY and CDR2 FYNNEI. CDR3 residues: CASKRAEAFF. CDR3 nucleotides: TGTGCCAGCAAGCGGGCTGAAGCTTTCTTT.

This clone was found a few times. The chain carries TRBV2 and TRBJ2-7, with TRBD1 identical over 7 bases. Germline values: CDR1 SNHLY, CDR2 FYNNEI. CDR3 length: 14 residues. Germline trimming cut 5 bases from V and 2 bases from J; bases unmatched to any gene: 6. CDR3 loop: CASSTQGTAYEQYF. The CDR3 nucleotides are TGTGCCAGCAGTACACAGGGGACAGCCTACGAGCAGTACTTC.

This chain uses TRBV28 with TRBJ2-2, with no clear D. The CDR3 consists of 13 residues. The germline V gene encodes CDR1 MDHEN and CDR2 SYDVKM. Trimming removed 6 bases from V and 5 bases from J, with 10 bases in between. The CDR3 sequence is CASRPGGTGELFF. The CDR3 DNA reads TGTGCCAGCAGGCCGGGTGGGACCGGGGAGCTGTTTTTT.

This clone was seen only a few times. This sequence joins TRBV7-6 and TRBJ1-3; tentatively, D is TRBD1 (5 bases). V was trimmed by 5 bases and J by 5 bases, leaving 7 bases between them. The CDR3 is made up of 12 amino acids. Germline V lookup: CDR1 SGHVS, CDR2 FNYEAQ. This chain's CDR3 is CASSPDRNTIYF. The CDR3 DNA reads TGTGCCAGCAGCCCGGACAGAAACACCATATATTTT.

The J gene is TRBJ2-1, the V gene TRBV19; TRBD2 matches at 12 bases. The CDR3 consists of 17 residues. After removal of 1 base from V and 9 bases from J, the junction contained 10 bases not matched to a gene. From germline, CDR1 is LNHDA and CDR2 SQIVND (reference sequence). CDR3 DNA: TGTGCCAGTAGTATAGCTCGGCTAGCGGGAGGGGGAATTGAGCAGTTCTTC. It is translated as CASSIARLAGGGIEQFF.

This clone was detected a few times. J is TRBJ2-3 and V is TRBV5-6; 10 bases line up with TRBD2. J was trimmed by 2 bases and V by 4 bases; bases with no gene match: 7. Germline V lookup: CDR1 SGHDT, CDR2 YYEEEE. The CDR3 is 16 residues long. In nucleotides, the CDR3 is TGTGCCAGCAGCACTAAAGCGGGAGGGCCCACAGATACGCAGTATTTT. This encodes CASSTKAGGPTDTQYF. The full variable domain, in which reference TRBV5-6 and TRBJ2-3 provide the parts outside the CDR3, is DAGVTQSPTHLIKTRGQQVTLRCSPKSGHDTVSWYQQALGQGPQFIFQYYEEEERQRGNFPDRFSGHQFPNYSSELNVNALLLGDSALYLCASSTKAGGPTDTQYFGPGTRLTVL.

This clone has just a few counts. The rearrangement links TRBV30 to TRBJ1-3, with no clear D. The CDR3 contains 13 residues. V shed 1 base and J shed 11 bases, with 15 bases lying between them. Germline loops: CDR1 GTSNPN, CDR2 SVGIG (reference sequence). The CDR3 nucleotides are TGTGCCTGGAGTGCCCACGTAGGTCTCGCCATATATTTT. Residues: CAWSAHVGLAIYF.

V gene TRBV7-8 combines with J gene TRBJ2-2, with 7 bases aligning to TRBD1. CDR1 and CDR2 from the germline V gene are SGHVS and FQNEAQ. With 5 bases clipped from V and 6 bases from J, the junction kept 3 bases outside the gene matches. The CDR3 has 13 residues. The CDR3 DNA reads TGTGCCAGCAGCCCGACAGGGCCCGGGGAGCTGTTTTTT. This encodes CASSPTGPGELFF.